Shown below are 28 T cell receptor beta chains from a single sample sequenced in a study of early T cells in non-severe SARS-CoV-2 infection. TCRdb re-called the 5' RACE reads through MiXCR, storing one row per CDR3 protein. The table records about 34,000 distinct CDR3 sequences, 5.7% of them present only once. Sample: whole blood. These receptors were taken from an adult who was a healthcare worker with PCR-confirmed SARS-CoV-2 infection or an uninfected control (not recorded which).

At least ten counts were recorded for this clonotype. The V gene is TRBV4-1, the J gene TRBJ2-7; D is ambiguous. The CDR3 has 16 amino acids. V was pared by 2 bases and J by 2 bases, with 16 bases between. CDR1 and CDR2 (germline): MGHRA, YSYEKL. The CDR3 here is CASSQTAPAQTYEQYF. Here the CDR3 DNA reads TGCGCCAGCAGCCAAACCGCACCAGCCCAAACCTACGAGCAGTACTTC.

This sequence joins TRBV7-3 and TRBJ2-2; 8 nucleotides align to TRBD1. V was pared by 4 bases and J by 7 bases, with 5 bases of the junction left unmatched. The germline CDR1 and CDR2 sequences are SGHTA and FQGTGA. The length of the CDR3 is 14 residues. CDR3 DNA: TGTGCCAGCAGCTCCGACAGGGGTATCGGGGAGCTGTTTTTT. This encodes CASSSDRGIGELFF.

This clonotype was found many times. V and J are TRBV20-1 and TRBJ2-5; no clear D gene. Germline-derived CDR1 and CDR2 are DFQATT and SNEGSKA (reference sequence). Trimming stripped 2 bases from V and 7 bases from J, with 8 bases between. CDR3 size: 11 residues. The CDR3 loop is CSARWEGTQYF. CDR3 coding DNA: TGCAGTGCTAGATGGGAAGGGACCCAGTACTTC.

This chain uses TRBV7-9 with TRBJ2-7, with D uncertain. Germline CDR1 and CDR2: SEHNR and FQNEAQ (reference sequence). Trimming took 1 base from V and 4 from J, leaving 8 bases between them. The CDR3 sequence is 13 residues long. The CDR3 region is CASSLEGFYEQYF. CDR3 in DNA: TGTGCCAGCAGCTTAGAGGGCTTTTACGAGCAGTACTTC.

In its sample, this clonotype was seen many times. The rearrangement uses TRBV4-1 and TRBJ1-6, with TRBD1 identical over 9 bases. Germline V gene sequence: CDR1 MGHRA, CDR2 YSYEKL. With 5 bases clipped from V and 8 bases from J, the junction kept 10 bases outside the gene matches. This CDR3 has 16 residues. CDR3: CASSKSGTGIDSPLHF. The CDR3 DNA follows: TGCGCCAGCAGCAAATCCGGGACAGGGATAGATTCACCCCTCCACTTT.

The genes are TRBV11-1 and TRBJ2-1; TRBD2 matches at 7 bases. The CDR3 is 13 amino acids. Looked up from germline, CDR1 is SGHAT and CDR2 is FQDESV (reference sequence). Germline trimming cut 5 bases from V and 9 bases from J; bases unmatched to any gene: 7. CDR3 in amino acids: CASSRTSLGEQFF. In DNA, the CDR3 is TGTGCCAGCAGCCGGACTAGTCTCGGTGAGCAGTTCTTC.

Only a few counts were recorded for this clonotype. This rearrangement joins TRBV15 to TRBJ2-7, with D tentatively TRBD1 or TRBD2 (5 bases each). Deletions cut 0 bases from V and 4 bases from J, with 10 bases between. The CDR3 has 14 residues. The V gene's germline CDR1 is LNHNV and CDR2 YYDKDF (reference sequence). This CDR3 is CATSRDLRGYEQYF. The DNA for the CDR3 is TGTGCCACCAGCAGAGATTTGAGGGGTTACGAGCAGTACTTC.

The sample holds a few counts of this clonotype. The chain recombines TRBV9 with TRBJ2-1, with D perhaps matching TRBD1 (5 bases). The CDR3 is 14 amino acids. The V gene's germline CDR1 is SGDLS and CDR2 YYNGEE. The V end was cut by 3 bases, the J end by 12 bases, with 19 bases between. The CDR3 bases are TGTGCCAGCAGCGCCGGAGATAGCAGGGATGCGCAGTTCTTC. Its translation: CASSAGDSRDAQFF.

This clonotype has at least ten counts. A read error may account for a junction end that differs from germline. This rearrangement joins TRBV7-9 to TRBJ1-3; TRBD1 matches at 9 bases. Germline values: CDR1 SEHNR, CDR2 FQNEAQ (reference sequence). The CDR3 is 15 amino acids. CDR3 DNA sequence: TGTGCCAGCAGCAAACAGGGGGCGTCTGAAAACACCATATATTTT. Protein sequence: CASSKQGASENTIYF.

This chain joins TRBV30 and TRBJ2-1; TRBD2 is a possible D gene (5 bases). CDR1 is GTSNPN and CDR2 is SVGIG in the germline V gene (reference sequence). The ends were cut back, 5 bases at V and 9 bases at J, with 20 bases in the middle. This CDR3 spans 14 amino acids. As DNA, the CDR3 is TGTGCCTGGGGACTTGGCGTATTGGCGGGTGAGCAGTTCTTC. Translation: CAWGLGVLAGEQFF.

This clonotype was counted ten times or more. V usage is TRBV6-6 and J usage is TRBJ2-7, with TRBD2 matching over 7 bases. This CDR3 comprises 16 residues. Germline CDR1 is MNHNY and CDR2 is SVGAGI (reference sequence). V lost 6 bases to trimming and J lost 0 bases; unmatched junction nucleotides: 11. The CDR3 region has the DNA TGTGCCAGCAGCGTAGAATTAACTAGCGCCTCCTACGAGCAGTACTTC. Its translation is CASSVELTSASYEQYF.

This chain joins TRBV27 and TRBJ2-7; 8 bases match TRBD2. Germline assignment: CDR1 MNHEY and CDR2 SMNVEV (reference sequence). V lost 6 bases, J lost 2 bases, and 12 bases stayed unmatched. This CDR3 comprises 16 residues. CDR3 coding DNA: TGTGCCAGCAGACCACGCGTTCTAGCGGGCGCCTACGAGCAGTACTTC. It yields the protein CASRPRVLAGAYEQYF.

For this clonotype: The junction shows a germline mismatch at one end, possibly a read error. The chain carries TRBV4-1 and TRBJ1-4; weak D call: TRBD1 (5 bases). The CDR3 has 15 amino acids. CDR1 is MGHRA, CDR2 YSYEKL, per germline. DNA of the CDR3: TGCGCCAGCAGCGAAACCCATCAGGGTAATAAAAAACTGTTTTTT. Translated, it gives CASSETHQGNKKLFF.

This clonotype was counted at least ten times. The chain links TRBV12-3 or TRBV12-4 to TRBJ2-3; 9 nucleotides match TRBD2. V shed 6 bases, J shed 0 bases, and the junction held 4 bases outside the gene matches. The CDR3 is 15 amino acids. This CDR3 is CASRPTSGSTDTQYF. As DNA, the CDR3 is TGTGCCAGCAGACCAACTAGCGGGAGCACAGATACGCAGTATTTT.

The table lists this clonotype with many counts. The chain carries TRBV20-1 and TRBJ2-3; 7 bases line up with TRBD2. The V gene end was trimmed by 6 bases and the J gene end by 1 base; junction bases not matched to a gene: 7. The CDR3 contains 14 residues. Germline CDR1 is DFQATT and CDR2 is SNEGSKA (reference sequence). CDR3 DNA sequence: TGCAGTGCCGGCCTAGCGGTCGGCACAGATACGCAGTATTTT. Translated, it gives CSAGLAVGTDTQYF.

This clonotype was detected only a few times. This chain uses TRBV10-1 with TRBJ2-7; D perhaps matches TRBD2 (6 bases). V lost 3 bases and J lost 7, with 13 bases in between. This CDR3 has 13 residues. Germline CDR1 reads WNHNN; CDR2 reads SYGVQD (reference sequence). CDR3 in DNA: TGCGCCAGCAGTGAAGGAACTAGCCGGGAGCAGTACTTC. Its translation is CASSEGTSREQYF.

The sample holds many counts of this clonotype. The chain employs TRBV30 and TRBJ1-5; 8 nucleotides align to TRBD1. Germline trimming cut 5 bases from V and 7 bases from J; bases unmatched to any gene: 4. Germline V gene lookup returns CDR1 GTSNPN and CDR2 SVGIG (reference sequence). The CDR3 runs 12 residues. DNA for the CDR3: TGTGCCTGGGGGGACAGGACCCAGCCCCAGCATTTT. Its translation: CAWGDRTQPQHF.

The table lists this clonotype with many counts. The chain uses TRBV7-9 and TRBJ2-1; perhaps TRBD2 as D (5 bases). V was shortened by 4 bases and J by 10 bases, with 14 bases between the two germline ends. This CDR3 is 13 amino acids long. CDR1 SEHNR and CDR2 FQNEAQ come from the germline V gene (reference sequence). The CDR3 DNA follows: TGTGCCAGCAGCTGGGGTAGCGAGAAAGAGCAGTTCTTC. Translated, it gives CASSWGSEKEQFF. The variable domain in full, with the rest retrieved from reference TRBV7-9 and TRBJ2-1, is DTGVSQNPRHKITKRGQNVTFRCDPISEHNRLYWYRQTLGQGPEFLTYFQNEAQLEKSRLLSDRFSAERPKGSFSTLEIQRTEQGDSAMYLCASSWGSEKEQFFGPGTRLTVL.

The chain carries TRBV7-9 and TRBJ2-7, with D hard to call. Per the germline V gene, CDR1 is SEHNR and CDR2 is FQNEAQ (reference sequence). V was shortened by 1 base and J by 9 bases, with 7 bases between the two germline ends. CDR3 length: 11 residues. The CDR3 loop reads CASSLGVGQYF. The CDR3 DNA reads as TGTGCCAGCAGCTTAGGGGTCGGGCAGTACTTC.

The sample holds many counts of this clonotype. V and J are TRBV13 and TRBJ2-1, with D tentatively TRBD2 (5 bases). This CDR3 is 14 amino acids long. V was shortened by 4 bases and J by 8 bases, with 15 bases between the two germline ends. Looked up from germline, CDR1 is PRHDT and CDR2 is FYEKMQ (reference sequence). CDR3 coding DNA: TGTGCCAGCAGCTCCGGAACTAGTTTCGATGAGCAGTTCTTC. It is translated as CASSSGTSFDEQFF.

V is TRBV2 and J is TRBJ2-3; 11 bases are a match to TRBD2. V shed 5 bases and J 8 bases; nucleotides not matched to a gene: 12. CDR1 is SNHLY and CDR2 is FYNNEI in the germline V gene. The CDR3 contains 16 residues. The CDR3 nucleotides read TGTGCCAGCAGTCCAGATCTAGCGGGAGGAGGCGGTACGCAGTATTTT. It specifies CASSPDLAGGGGTQYF.

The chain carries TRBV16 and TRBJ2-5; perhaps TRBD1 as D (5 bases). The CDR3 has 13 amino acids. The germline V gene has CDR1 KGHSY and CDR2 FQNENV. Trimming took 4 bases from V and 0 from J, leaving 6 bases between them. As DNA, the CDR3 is TGTGCCAGCAGCCTGGACAACCAAGAGACCCAGTACTTC. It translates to CASSLDNQETQYF.

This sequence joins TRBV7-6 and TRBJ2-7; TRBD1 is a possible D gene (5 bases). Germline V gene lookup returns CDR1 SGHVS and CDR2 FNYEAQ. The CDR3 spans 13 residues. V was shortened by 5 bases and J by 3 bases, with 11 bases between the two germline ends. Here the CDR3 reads CASSADRYYEQYF. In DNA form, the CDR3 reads TGTGCCAGCAGCGCCGACAGATACTACGAGCAGTACTTC.

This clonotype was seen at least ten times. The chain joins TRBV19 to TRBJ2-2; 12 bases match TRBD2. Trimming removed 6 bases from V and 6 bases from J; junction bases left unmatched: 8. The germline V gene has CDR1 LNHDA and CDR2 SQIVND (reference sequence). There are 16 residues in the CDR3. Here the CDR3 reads CASRRTTSGRSGELFF. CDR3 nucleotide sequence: TGTGCCAGTAGGCGGACTACTAGCGGGAGGTCCGGGGAGCTGTTTTTT.

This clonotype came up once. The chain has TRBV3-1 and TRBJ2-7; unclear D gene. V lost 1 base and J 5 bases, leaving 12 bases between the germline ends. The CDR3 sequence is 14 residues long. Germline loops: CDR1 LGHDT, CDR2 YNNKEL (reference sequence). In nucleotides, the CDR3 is TGTGCCAGCAGCCAAGCCTTAAAAGGGAACGAGCAGTACTTC. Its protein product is CASSQALKGNEQYF.

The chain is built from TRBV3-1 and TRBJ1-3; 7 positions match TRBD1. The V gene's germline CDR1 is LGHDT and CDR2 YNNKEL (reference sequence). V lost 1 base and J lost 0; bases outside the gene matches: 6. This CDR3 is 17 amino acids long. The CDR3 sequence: CASSQGAGGTSGNTIYF. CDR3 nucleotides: TGTGCCAGCAGCCAAGGAGCAGGGGGGACCTCTGGAAACACCATATATTTT.

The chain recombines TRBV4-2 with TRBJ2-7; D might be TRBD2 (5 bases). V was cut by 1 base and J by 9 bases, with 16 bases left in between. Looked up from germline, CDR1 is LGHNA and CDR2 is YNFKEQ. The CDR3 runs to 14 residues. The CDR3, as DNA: TGTGCCAGCAGCCAAGGAGACTACGCTGACGTGCAGTACTTC. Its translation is CASSQGDYADVQYF.

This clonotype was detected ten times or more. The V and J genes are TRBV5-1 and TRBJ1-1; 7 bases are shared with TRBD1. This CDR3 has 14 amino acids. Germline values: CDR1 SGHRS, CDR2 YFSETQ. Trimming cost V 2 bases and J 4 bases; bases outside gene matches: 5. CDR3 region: CASSLQGPGTEAFF. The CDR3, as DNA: TGCGCCAGCAGCTTACAGGGGCCGGGCACTGAAGCTTTCTTT.